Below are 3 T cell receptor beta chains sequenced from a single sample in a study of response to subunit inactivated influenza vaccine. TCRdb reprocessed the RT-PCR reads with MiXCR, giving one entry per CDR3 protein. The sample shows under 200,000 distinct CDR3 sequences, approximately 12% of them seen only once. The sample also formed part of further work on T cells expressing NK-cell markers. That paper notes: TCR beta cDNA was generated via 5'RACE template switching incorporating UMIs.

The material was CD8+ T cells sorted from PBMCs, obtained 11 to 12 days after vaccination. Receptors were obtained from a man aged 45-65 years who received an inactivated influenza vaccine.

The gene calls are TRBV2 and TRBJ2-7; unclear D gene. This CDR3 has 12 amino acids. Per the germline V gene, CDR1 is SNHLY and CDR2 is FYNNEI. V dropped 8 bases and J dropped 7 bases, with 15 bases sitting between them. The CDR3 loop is CASGRIAREQYF. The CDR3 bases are TGTGCCAGCGGAAGGATAGCCCGGGAGCAGTACTTC.

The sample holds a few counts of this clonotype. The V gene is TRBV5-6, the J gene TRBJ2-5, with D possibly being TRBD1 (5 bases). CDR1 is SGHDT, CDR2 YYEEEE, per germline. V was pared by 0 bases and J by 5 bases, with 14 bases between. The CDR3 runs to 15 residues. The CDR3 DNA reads TGTGCCAGCAGCTTGGAGGACACGGGTTGGGAGACCCAGTACTTC. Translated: CASSLEDTGWETQYF. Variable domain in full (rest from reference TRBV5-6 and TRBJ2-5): DAGVTQSPTHLIKTRGQQVTLRCSPKSGHDTVSWYQQALGQGPQFIFQYYEEEERQRGNFPDRFSGHQFPNYSSELNVNALLLGDSALYLCASSLEDTGWETQYFGPGTRLLVL.

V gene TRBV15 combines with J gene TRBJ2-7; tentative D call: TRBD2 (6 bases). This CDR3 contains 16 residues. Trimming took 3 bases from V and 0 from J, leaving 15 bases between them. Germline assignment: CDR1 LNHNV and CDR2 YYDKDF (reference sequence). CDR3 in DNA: TGTGCCACCAGCAGTCACGGGACTGCGATCTCCTACGAGCAGTACTTC. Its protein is CATSSHGTAISYEQYF.